This is a list of T cell receptor beta chains from one sample in a study of tumor and adjacent non-tumor tissue in lung cancer. TCRdb itself ran the multiplex PCR reads through MiXCR, one entry per CDR3 protein. The sample contains 50,000 to 60,000 distinct CDR3 sequences, around three quarters of which appear only once. The specimen was distant non-tumor lung tissue. Every receptor here comes from a woman between 55 and 75 years old with non-small cell lung cancer. Each CDR3 is given with its conserved first and last residue. The D gene is left open where the match is weak. Size tells how often a clone was seen (once, few, many) or the class of an expanded clone, and some rows leave it out.

J: TRBJ2-7; size: NA; V: TRBV6-6; D: TRBD1; CDR3: CASSSPGRGSYVQHF; DNA: TGTGCCAGCAGTTCCCCTGGCAGGGGGTCCTACGTGCAGCACTTC
J: TRBJ1-6; size: NA; V: TRBV10-2; D: NA; CDR3: CASSAWQGNPPLHF; DNA: TGCGCCAGCAGTGCTTGGCAGGGAAACCCACCCCTCCACTTT
J: TRBJ2-7; size: NA; V: TRBV6-5; D: TRBD1; CDR3: CASSPLRFRTGGYEQYF; DNA: TGTGCCAGCAGCCCCCTCAGGTTTAGGACAGGCGGATACGAGCAGTACTTC
J: TRBJ2-7; size: NA; V: TRBV4-3; D: NA; CDR3: CAIWDKSYEQYF; DNA: TGTGCCATCTGGGACAAATCCTACGAGCAGTACTTC
J: TRBJ1-6; size: NA; V: TRBV12-3/TRBV12-4; D: NA; CDR3: CASSFRHENSPLHF; DNA: TGTGCCAGCAGTTTCCGGCATGAGAATTCACCCCTTCACTTT
J: TRBJ1-5; size: NA; V: TRBV4-3; D: NA; CDR3: CASCLSRTQPQRF; DNA: TGCGCCAGCTGCCTGTCCCGGACACAGCCCCAGCGTTTT
J: TRBJ2-2; size: NA; V: TRBV2; D: TRBD1; CDR3: CVSRNRTGNPTGELSF; DNA: TGCGTCAGCAGAAATCGGACAGGGAACCCCACCGGGGAGCTGTCTTTT
J: TRBJ1-6; size: NA; V: TRBV11-2; D: NA; CDR3: CASNLETGWDSPLHF; DNA: TGTGCCAGCAACTTAGAGACAGGTTGGGACTCACCACTCCACTTT
J: TRBJ1-2; size: many; V: TRBV29-1; D: NA; CDR3: CSVEVGGRGGYTF; DNA: TGCAGCGTTGAAGTTGGAGGGCGCGGGGGCTACACCTTC
J: TRBJ1-2; size: NA; V: TRBV6-5; D: NA; CDR3: CDSSVDPNPNYGYTF; DNA: TGTGACAGCAGTGTAGACCCTAACCCTAACTATGGCTACACCTTC
J: TRBJ2-2; size: NA; V: TRBV25-1; D: NA; CDR3: CASTELQVNTGELFF; DNA: TGTGCCAGCACCGAATTACAGGTGAACACCGGGGAGCTGTTTTTT
J: TRBJ2-1; size: once; V: TRBV11-1; D: NA; CDR3: CISSRGFAASSFNEQFF; DNA: TGTATCAGCAGTCGGGGTTTCGCAGCGAGCTCCTTCAATGAGCAGTTCTTC
J: TRBJ1-6; size: NA; V: TRBV4-1; D: NA; CDR3: CVSGIASAVYSPLHF; DNA: TGCGTCAGCGGCATAGCCTCGGCAGTTTATTCACCCCTCCACTTT
J: TRBJ2-7; size: NA; V: TRBV6-5; D: NA; CDR3: CASSMTQNPYEQYF; DNA: TGTGCCAGCAGTATGACCCAAAACCCCTATGAGCAGTACTTC
J: TRBJ2-7; size: NA; V: TRBV12-3/TRBV12-4; D: NA; CDR3: CAGRIQGYSYEQYF; DNA: TGTGCCGGCAGAATACAAGGGTATTCCTACGAGCAGTACTTC
J: TRBJ1-3; size: NA; V: TRBV11-2; D: NA; CDR3: CASSLGGPGTTIYF; DNA: TGTGCCAGCAGCTTAGGGGGACCTGGAACCACCATATATTTT
J: TRBJ1-6; size: NA; V: TRBV12-3/TRBV12-4; D: NA; CDR3: CASSIRGDSLGSPPHF; DNA: TGTGCCAGCAGTATTCGAGGGGACTCCCTCGGTTCACCCCCCCACTTT
J: TRBJ2-2; size: NA; V: TRBV6-2/TRBV6-3; D: NA; CDR3: CASSFFANTGELLF; DNA: TGTGCCAGCAGTTTCTTCGCAAACACCGGGGAGCTGCTTTTT
J: TRBJ2-1; size: NA; V: TRBV20-1; D: NA; CDR3: CSARAPLGEENEQFF; DNA: TGCAGTGCTAGGGCCCCTCTGGGGGAGGAGAATGAGCAGTTCTTC
J: TRBJ2-7; size: NA; V: TRBV6-6; D: TRBD1; CDR3: CASSRQAGGDYEQCF; DNA: TGTGCCAGCAGTCGCCAGGCAGGGGGAGATTACGAGCAGTGCTTC
J: TRBJ2-4; size: NA; V: TRBV28; D: NA; CDR3: CASSLPDSGVAKNTQYF; DNA: TGTGCCAGCAGTTTACCAGACTCTGGAGTAGCCAAAAACACTCAGTACTTC
J: TRBJ2-3; size: NA; V: TRBV6-1; D: TRBD2; CDR3: CASRETSADMQYF; DNA: TGTGCCAGCAGAGAAACTAGCGCGGATATGCAGTATTTT
J: TRBJ2-7; size: once; V: TRBV6-2/TRBV6-3; D: NA; CDR3: CASDTYEQYF; DNA: TGTGCCAGCGATACCTACGAGCAGTACTTC
J: TRBJ1-5; size: NA; V: TRBV20-1; D: TRBD1; CDR3: CSVREDLRTGNSNQCQHF; DNA: TGCAGTGTTAGAGAAGATCTCAGGACAGGGAATAGCAATCAGTGCCAGCATTTT
J: TRBJ1-5; size: many; V: TRBV12-3/TRBV12-4; D: TRBD1; CDR3: CASSSTGLRPQHF; DNA: TGTGCCAGCAGCTCGACAGGGCTTCGGCCCCAGCATTTT
J: TRBJ1-5; size: many; V: TRBV6-2/TRBV6-3; D: TRBD1; CDR3: CASTAGQGVRLGQPQHF; DNA: TGTGCCAGCACCGCGGGACAGGGAGTAAGGTTGGGACAGCCCCAGCATTTT
J: TRBJ1-2; size: many; V: TRBV28; D: NA; CDR3: CASISTSLYGYTF; DNA: TGTGCCAGCATATCGACCAGCCTTTATGGCTACACCTTC
J: TRBJ2-6; size: NA; V: TRBV6-1; D: NA; CDR3: CASRVGGNLLTF; DNA: TGTGCCAGCCGGGTCGGGGGCAACCTCCTGACTTTC
J: TRBJ2-1; size: NA; V: TRBV12-3/TRBV12-4; D: NA; CDR3: CGSKRSADNEQFF; DNA: TGTGGCAGCAAAAGGTCGGCCGACAATGAGCAGTTCTTC
J: TRBJ1-2; size: NA; V: TRBV30; D: NA; CDR3: CAWIVRGAQDYGYTF; DNA: TGTGCCTGGATTGTAAGGGGGGCACAAGACTATGGCTACACCTTC
J: TRBJ2-2; size: NA; V: TRBV6-2/TRBV6-3; D: NA; CDR3: CACSYTQQRTNTGELFF; DNA: TGTGCCTGCAGCTACACCCAACAGAGGACCAACACCGGGGAGCTGTTTTTT
J: TRBJ2-3; size: NA; V: TRBV11-3; D: NA; CDR3: CASSSSGGLGDTEYF; DNA: TGTGCCAGCAGCTCCAGTGGGGGTCTAGGAGATACGGAGTATTTC
J: TRBJ2-1; size: NA; V: TRBV4-3; D: NA; CDR3: CASSQDRARTSNELFF; DNA: TGCGCAAGTAGCCAAGATAGGGCTCGGACTTCTAATGAGCTGTTCTTC
J: TRBJ2-1; size: NA; V: TRBV28; D: TRBD2; CDR3: CASSGSGPDYNVQFF; DNA: TGCGCCAGCAGTGGTAGCGGGCCCGATTACAATGTGCAGTTCTTC
J: TRBJ2-5; size: medium-sized; V: TRBV11-3; D: NA; CDR3: CASSSGQLLETQYF; DNA: TGTGCCAGCAGCTCCGGACAGCTTCTTGAGACCCAGTACTTC
J: TRBJ2-5; size: NA; V: TRBV11-3; D: TRBD1; CDR3: CASRFIPGGQETQYF; DNA: TGTGCCAGCCGCTTTATCCCAGGGGGTCAAGAGACCCAGTACTTC
J: TRBJ1-2; size: many; V: TRBV28; D: NA; CDR3: CASSFEGPHYGYTF; DNA: TGTGCCAGCAGTTTTGAGGGCCCCCACTATGGCTACACCTTC
J: TRBJ2-7; size: NA; V: TRBV4-3; D: NA; CDR3: CASSQGYSRNAYEQYF; DNA: TGCGCCAGCAGCCAAGGCTATAGCAGAAATGCCTACGAGCAGTACTTC
J: TRBJ2-2; size: NA; V: TRBV5-1; D: NA; CDR3: CTSSFPTGDTGELFF; DNA: TGCACCAGCAGCTTCCCGACAGGTGACACCGGGGAGCTGTTTTTT
J: TRBJ2-2; size: many; V: TRBV20-1; D: TRBD1; CDR3: CSARDPGQGAGELFF; DNA: TGCAGTGCTAGAGATCCGGGACAGGGAGCCGGGGAGCTGTTTTTT
J: TRBJ2-5; size: few; V: TRBV12-3/TRBV12-4; D: NA; CDR3: CVSSNRDGGGETQYF; DNA: TGTGTCAGCAGCAACCGGGACGGAGGAGGGGAGACCCAGTACTTT
J: TRBJ2-5; size: NA; V: TRBV4-1; D: TRBD2; CDR3: CANNQDGLAGGETQYF; DNA: TGCGCCAACAACCAAGATGGACTAGCGGGGGGAGAGACCCAGTACTTC
J: TRBJ2-3; size: NA; V: TRBV6-1; D: NA; CDR3: CASGDWGSVPQYF; DNA: TGTGCCAGCGGTGATTGGGGTTCGGTGCCCCAGTATTTT
J: TRBJ2-1; size: few; V: TRBV7-3; D: NA; CDR3: CASSSGVGAYNEQFF; DNA: TGTGCCAGCAGCTCGGGGGTTGGCGCCTACAATGAGCAGTTCTTC
J: TRBJ2-4; size: NA; V: TRBV12-3/TRBV12-4; D: NA; CDR3: CVSSTTGSGKNIQYF; DNA: TGTGTCAGCAGTACAACAGGGAGTGGCAAAAACATTCAGTACTTC
J: TRBJ1-1; size: NA; V: TRBV11-2; D: NA; CDR3: CASSPHRGTEALF; DNA: TGTGCCAGCAGCCCTCATAGGGGGACTGAAGCTTTATTT
J: TRBJ2-3; size: once; V: TRBV4-3; D: TRBD2; CDR3: CASSPLAGGVTDRQCF; DNA: TGCGCCAGCAGCCCACTAGCGGGAGGGGTCACAGATAGGCAGTGTTTT
J: TRBJ2-7; size: NA; V: TRBV10-2; D: NA; CDR3: CASSKPYGYKQYF; DNA: TGCGCCAGCAGCAAACCCTACGGTTACAAGCAGTACTTC
J: TRBJ1-1; size: NA; V: TRBV6-5; D: NA; CDR3: CASSYSQRVDTEAVF; DNA: TGTGCCAGCAGTTACTCACAGAGAGTAGACACTGAAGCTGTCTTT
J: TRBJ1-1; size: NA; V: TRBV11-3; D: NA; CDR3: CASRSDGNTGTFF; DNA: TGTGCCAGCAGGTCGGACGGTAACACTGGAACTTTCTTT
J: TRBJ2-1; size: NA; V: TRBV7-8; D: NA; CDR3: CASSPKAAQARDEQFF; DNA: TGTGCCAGCAGCCCCAAAGCAGCCCAAGCCCGTGATGAGCAGTTTTTC